The 28 T cell receptor beta chains below were found in one sample sequenced in a study of cytomegalovirus exposure and HLA in healthy donors. The PCR employed 60 Vbeta primers together with 13 Jbeta primers. The table came from immunoSEQ multiplex PCR; TCRdb's copy has only in-frame clones and leaves some out. This repertoire includes tens of thousands of clones. Sequences were obtained from PBMCs. Receptors originate from a man between 50 and 59 years old in good health and CMV-seropositive.

The CDR3 loop reads CAWSEGAGNTEAFF. The CDR3 DNA reads as TGTGCCTGGAGTGAGGGTGCGGGGAACACTGAAGCTTTCTTT. The rearrangement uses TRBV30 and TRBJ1-1; D ambiguous. The V gene's germline CDR1 is GTSNPN and CDR2 SVGIG (reference sequence). The CDR3 covers 14 residues. The V and J ends lost 1 base and 1 base respectively, with 10 bases between them. The full variable domain, with the rest looked up from reference TRBV30 and TRBJ1-1, is SQTIHQWPATLVQPVGSPLSLECTVEGTSNPNLYWYRQAAGRGLQLLFYSVGIGQISSEVPQNLSASRPQDRQFILSSKKLLLSDSGFYLCAWSEGAGNTEAFFGQGTRLTVV.

This chain joins TRBV19 and TRBJ2-7; 10 positions match TRBD2. Germline assignment: CDR1 LNHDA and CDR2 SQIVND (reference sequence). This CDR3 has 13 amino acids. V dropped 5 bases and J dropped 6; count of bases not matched to a gene: 4. The CDR3 DNA is TGTGCCAGTAGTTGGGCTAGCGGGAGCGAGCAGTACTTC. Protein sequence: CASSWASGSEQYF.

The chain joins TRBV9 to TRBJ1-5; D is perhaps TRBD1 (5 bases). This CDR3 is 13 amino acids long. Per the germline V gene, CDR1 is SGDLS and CDR2 is YYNGEE. The ends were cut back, 2 bases at V and 8 bases at J, with 11 bases in the middle. As DNA, the CDR3 is TGTGCCAGCAGCGTGGGACTAGGGGAGCCCCAGCATTTT. Its translation: CASSVGLGEPQHF.

The chain has TRBV7-9 and TRBJ1-4; 10 nucleotides line up with TRBD1. V was clipped by 5 bases and J by 6 bases; unmatched bases: 3. The germline V gene has CDR1 SEHNR and CDR2 FQNEAQ (reference sequence). CDR3 size: 14 residues. The CDR3 coding sequence is TGTGCCAGCAGCGCGGACAGGGGGGATGAAAAACTGTTTTTT. It is translated as CASSADRGDEKLFF.

The chain employs TRBV6-5 and TRBJ2-1, with D possibly TRBD2 on 5 matching bases. This CDR3 has 13 residues. Trimming took 3 bases from V and 7 from J, leaving 10 bases between them. Per germline, CDR1 MNHEY and CDR2 SVGAGI. CDR3 nucleotides: TGTGCCAGCAGTTATGGTCGAGGGAATGAGCAGTTCTTC. Translating gives CASSYGRGNEQFF.

The J gene is TRBJ2-3, the V gene TRBV7-2; 10 positions match TRBD2. Germline loops: CDR1 SGHTA, CDR2 FQGNSA. J lost 3 bases, V lost 2 bases, and 2 bases had no gene match. The CDR3 extends over 15 amino acids. The CDR3 here is CASSLTSGVTDTQYF. CDR3 coding DNA: TGTGCCAGCAGCTTAACTAGCGGGGTTACAGATACGCAGTATTTT.

The CDR3 DNA reads TGCGCCAGCAGCCAAGAGGGACTAGCGTTGGATACGCAGTATTTT. Protein product: CASSQEGLALDTQYF. This sequence joins TRBV4-3 and TRBJ2-3; TRBD2 matches at 10 bases. CDR3 length: 15 residues. Germline values: CDR1 LGHNA, CDR2 YSLEER. V trimming: 0 bases; J trimming: 6 bases; junction bases outside the gene matches: 3.

V is TRBV7-9 and J is TRBJ2-5, with D unresolved. Trimming removed 1 base at V and 4 bases at J, with 4 bases between. Germline V gene sequence: CDR1 SEHNR, CDR2 FQNEAQ (reference sequence). The CDR3 is 12 amino acids. This chain's CDR3 is CASSLDRETQYF. As DNA, the CDR3 is TGTGCCAGCAGCTTAGATCGAGAGACCCAGTACTTC.

V and J are TRBV7-9 and TRBJ1-1; no clear D gene. The CDR3 extends over 15 amino acids. V lost 2 bases, J lost 3 bases, and 13 bases lay in between. CDR1 and CDR2 from the germline V gene are SEHNR and FQNEAQ (reference sequence). CDR3 residues: CASSLIGPGDTEAFF. CDR3 DNA: TGTGCCAGCAGCTTAATCGGTCCCGGGGACACTGAAGCTTTCTTT.

V gene TRBV5-8 combines with J gene TRBJ1-5; 7 bases align to TRBD1. The trim removed 2 bases at V and 9 bases at J, leaving 8 bases unmatched. This CDR3 has 14 residues. The V gene's germline CDR1 is SGHTS and CDR2 YDEGEE. The CDR3 loop reads CASSFRFRGRPQHF. CDR3 coding DNA: TGTGCCAGCAGCTTTCGTTTCAGGGGGAGGCCCCAGCATTTT.

This chain joins TRBV28 and TRBJ1-1; no clear D. Looked up from germline, CDR1 is MDHEN and CDR2 is SYDVKM. The CDR3 contains 14 residues. Trimming shortened V by 2 bases and J by 8 bases, and 15 bases separated the two germline ends. The CDR3 coding sequence is TGTGCCAGCAGTTTAGTATGGGGAGACGGGGAAGCTTTCTTT. This sequence encodes CASSLVWGDGEAFF.

The V call is TRBV7-9, the J call TRBJ1-2, with 7 nucleotides matching TRBD1. The CDR3 is made up of 13 amino acids. The trim removed 3 bases at V and 6 bases at J, leaving 4 bases unmatched. The germline gives CDR1 SEHNR, CDR2 FQNEAQ (reference sequence). CDR3 sequence (DNA): TGTGCCAGCAGCTTGACAGGGCGGGATGGCTACACCTTC. This encodes CASSLTGRDGYTF.

V and J are TRBV11-2 and TRBJ2-7; TRBD2 matches at 7 bases. There are 17 residues in the CDR3. With V trimmed by 0 bases and J by 3 bases, 11 bases remained unmatched. Germline assignment: CDR1 SGHAT and CDR2 FQNNGV. In DNA, the CDR3 is TGTGCCAGCAGCTTAGATAATAGGGTTCCGGGAGGCTACGAGCAGTACTTC. Its translation is CASSLDNRVPGGYEQYF. Complete variable domain (other parts from reference TRBV11-2 and TRBJ2-7): EAGVAQSPRYKIIEKRQSVAFWCNPISGHATLYWYQQILGQGPKLLIQFQNNGVVDDSQLPKDRFSAERLKGVDSTLKIQPAKLEDSAVYLCASSLDNRVPGGYEQYFGPGTRLTVT.

Written as DNA, the CDR3 is TGTGCCAGCAGCCAAGATAGGGGAAACAATCAGCCCCAGCATTTT. This encodes CASSQDRGNNQPQHF. This chain joins TRBV4-2 and TRBJ1-5, with D perhaps matching TRBD1 (5 bases). V was cut by 0 bases and J by 3 bases, with 9 bases left in between. From germline, CDR1 is LGHNA and CDR2 YNFKEQ. The CDR3 extends over 15 amino acids.

The V gene is TRBV4-3, the J gene TRBJ1-5; D uncertain. CDR1 LGHNA and CDR2 YSLEER come from the germline V gene. V lost 4 bases to trimming and J lost 5 bases, with 9 bases between them. This CDR3 is built from 13 residues. The CDR3 bases are TGCGCCAGCAGCCCTACCCCTGATCAGCCCCAGCATTTT. Protein sequence: CASSPTPDQPQHF.

CDR3 coding DNA: TGTGCCAGCAGCTATCAGGGGGAACAAGAGACCCAGTACTTC. As protein: CASSYQGEQETQYF. The chain couples TRBV7-9 to TRBJ2-5; 7 bases match TRBD1. The CDR3 totals 14 residues. The V gene end was trimmed by 4 bases and the J gene end by 2 bases; junction bases not matched to a gene: 4. Germline V gives CDR1 SEHNR, CDR2 FQNEAQ (reference sequence).

The CDR3 DNA reads TGTGCCACCTCACTAGCGGGAGGGCCCTACGAGCAGTACGTC. It is translated as CATSLAGGPYEQYV. The rearrangement links TRBV10-3 to TRBJ2-7; 13 nucleotides align to TRBD2. CDR3 length equals 14 residues. Trimming took 10 bases from V and 2 from J; bases not matched to a gene: 5. CDR1 ENHRY and CDR2 SYGVKD come from the germline V gene.

The V and J genes are TRBV14 and TRBJ1-1; 8 nucleotides align to TRBD1. V was pared by 3 bases and J by 0 bases, with 3 bases of the junction left unmatched. Looked up from germline, CDR1 is SGHDN and CDR2 is FVKESK. This CDR3 region has 15 residues. The CDR3 loop reads CASSHGQGLNTEAFF. The CDR3 region has the DNA TGTGCCAGCAGCCACGGACAGGGTCTGAACACTGAAGCTTTCTTT.

The chain is built from TRBV7-9 and TRBJ2-3, with 8 nucleotides matching TRBD2. This CDR3 region has 15 residues. Per germline, CDR1 SEHNR and CDR2 FQNEAQ (reference sequence). Trimming removed 3 bases from V and 3 bases from J; junction bases left unmatched: 5. The CDR3 protein is CASSFTGGPTDTQYF. In DNA form, the CDR3 reads TGTGCCAGCAGCTTTACGGGAGGGCCGACAGATACGCAGTATTTT.

The rearrangement links TRBV30 to TRBJ1-5; TRBD1 matches at 11 bases. The CDR3 extends over 13 amino acids. Germline lookup yields CDR1 GTSNPN and CDR2 SVGIG (reference sequence). With V trimmed by 5 bases and J by 7 bases, 4 bases remained unmatched. The CDR3, as DNA: TGTGCCTGGGGACAGGGGGCGGACCAGCCCCAGCATTTT. Its translation: CAWGQGADQPQHF.

The chain links TRBV30 to TRBJ2-7; D is possibly TRBD2 (6 bases). This CDR3 comprises 14 residues. Germline V gene data show CDR1 as GTSNPN and CDR2 as SVGIG (reference sequence). The ends were cut back, 5 bases at V and 4 bases at J, with 18 bases in the middle. CDR3 amino acids: CAWVPYGRGYEQYF. The CDR3 DNA sequence: TGTGCCTGGGTCCCGTACGGGAGAGGGTACGAGCAGTACTTC.

The chain carries TRBV29-1 and TRBJ2-1; TRBD2 aligns across 9 bases. From germline, CDR1 is SQVTM and CDR2 ANQGSEA. The CDR3 extends over 15 amino acids. After removal of 5 bases from V and 0 bases from J, the junction contained 5 bases not matched to a gene. As DNA, the CDR3 is TGCAGCGTTTACTTTAGCGGGAGCTCCTACAATGAGCAGTTCTTC. It specifies CSVYFSGSSYNEQFF.

This chain uses TRBV5-1 with TRBJ1-1; D is possibly TRBD1 (5 bases). The V gene lost 0 bases and the J gene lost 6 bases, with 9 bases spanning the gap. This CDR3 is built from 13 residues. Germline lookup yields CDR1 SGHRS and CDR2 YFSETQ. The CDR3 nucleotides read TGCGCCAGCAGCTTGGGGTGGGGCGCTGAAGCTTTCTTT. It is translated as CASSLGWGAEAFF.

The chain has TRBV10-3 and TRBJ1-1; 8 nucleotides line up with TRBD1. V shed 10 bases and J 2 bases; nucleotides not matched to a gene: 12. Germline CDR1 and CDR2: ENHRY and SYGVKD. This CDR3 spans 15 amino acids. The CDR3 here is CATLTGEGGNTEAFF. DNA for the CDR3: TGTGCCACGCTGACAGGGGAAGGTGGTAACACTGAAGCTTTCTTT.

The chain has TRBV6-6 and TRBJ2-1; TRBD1 matches at 7 bases. Per germline, CDR1 MNHNY and CDR2 SVGAGI (reference sequence). The CDR3 spans 15 residues. Trimming cost V 2 bases and J 9 bases; bases outside gene matches: 10. CDR3 sequence reads: CASSYPETGSSEQFF. DNA for the CDR3: TGTGCCAGCAGTTACCCTGAGACAGGGTCTTCTGAGCAGTTCTTC.

The V call is TRBV6-5, the J call TRBJ1-2; 7 bases are shared with TRBD1. CDR1 and CDR2 from the germline V gene are MNHEY and SVGAGI. The CDR3 has 14 amino acids. V lost 7 bases to trimming and J lost 3 bases; unmatched junction nucleotides: 8. The CDR3: CASTDLGTDYGYTF. The CDR3 DNA reads TGTGCCAGCACTGACCTTGGGACAGACTATGGCTACACCTTC.

The J gene is TRBJ1-5, the V gene TRBV7-2, with a tentative D call TRBD1 (5 bases). The CDR3 is 16 residues long. Germline lookup yields CDR1 SGHTA and CDR2 FQGNSA. V lost 3 bases to trimming and J lost 0 bases, with 12 bases between them. The CDR3 nucleotides are TGTGCCAGCAGCTTTCGGGCAGGGAATAGCAATCAGCCCCAGCATTTT. This translates into CASSFRAGNSNQPQHF.

The chain recombines TRBV6-6 with TRBJ2-4, with D hard to call. The germline V and J ends were trimmed by 0 bases and 7 bases, with 4 bases remaining between them. CDR1 MNHNY and CDR2 SVGAGI come from the germline V gene (reference sequence). The CDR3 is 12 amino acids. The DNA for the CDR3 is TGTGCCAGCAGTTACTCGGAGAACATTCAGTACTTC. Its protein product is CASSYSENIQYF.